Given below is one T cell receptor (beta chain) in context. Its specific antigen is unknown. One base away there is no much larger clone; base qualities are not given. To sequence the TCRbeta CDR3 region, genomic DNA was isolated from the sorted cells. The immunoSEQ Assay was used to sequence the TCRbeta CDR3 regions. TCRdb stores this immuneACCESS table with in-frame sequences only. Part of the clones is absent; in the studies checked, under half of the shortfall reflects unresolved V genes, and no reason is known for the rest. The sample contains tens of thousands of clones, roughly nine tenths of them found a single time. The leading ten clones occupy around 0.18% of the sample. The CDR1 and CDR2 encoded by the germline V gene are SNHLY and FYNNEI. The CDR3 contains 16 residues, cysteine and phenylalanine counted. The retained sequence is limited to the CDR3, 48 bases, with the frame set at the first base. Trimming at the junction amounts to 4 bases on V and 0 bases on J, and the germline ends lie 13 bases apart.

This sample was included in a study of OX40 agonist ivuxolimab in advanced cancers. At the level of the whole study: The costimulatory receptor OX40 (CD134) was targeted by ivuxolimab, a fully human IgG2 agonistic monoclonal antibody. Intravenous ivuxolimab was administered to patients every 2 weeks at six dose levels: 0.01, 0.1, 0.3, 1.5, 3 and 10 mg/kg. Of the approximately 54 dose-escalation patients, hepatocellular carcinoma was present in 19, melanoma in around 15, renal cell carcinoma in 9 and head and neck cancer in 9. In the dose-escalation cohort, 65% to 85% of patients were male, and the mean age was around 65 years with a range of about 20 to 79. Prior anti-PD-1, anti-PD-L1 or anti-CTLA-4 therapy was permitted, and checkpoint inhibitors had been received by around 40% of dose-escalation patients. Partial responses occurred in three dose-escalation patients: two with cutaneous melanoma and one with hepatocellular carcinoma. The point of sequencing TCRbeta in the periphery was to test whether ivuxolimab changed TCR sequence diversity and drove clonal T-cell expansion. The monotherapy dose-escalation portion (N of about 57 patients) of the phase I ivuxolimab trial is reported in the paper.

The trial excluded patients who had a history of autoimmune disease or who were on systemic immunosuppression. Peripheral blood for TCR sequencing was drawn from every dose cohort at baseline, at cycle 4 day 1 and at cycle 7 day 1. Samples were obtained from an open-label, multicenter, first-in-human phase I dose-escalation trial of ivuxolimab. The trial enrolled adults with locally advanced or metastatic head and neck squamous cell, hepatocellular, melanoma or renal cell carcinoma. CD4+ and CD8+ T cells were sorted separately from peripheral blood before TCR sequencing. Study-wide findings and limitations: In the 0.1-3.0 mg/kg groups, partial responders had among the lowest normalized peripheral clonal expansion, particularly in CD8+ T cells. After ivuxolimab, more expanded clones were found on average in CD8+ T cells than in CD4+ T cells. At doses of 0.1 to 3.0 mg/kg, clonal expansion of both CD4+ and CD8+ T cells in blood was seen between baseline and week 6. Low levels of normalized T-cell clonal expansion were also seen in some patients who did not respond. Which antigens the clonally expanded peripheral T cells were specific for was not determined.

Recombination linked TRBV2 to TRBJ2-4; a tentative D match to TRBD1 spans 6 bases. The TCR originated in an adult with an advanced solid tumor such as melanoma, head and neck, liver or kidney cancer. The starting material was CD4+ or CD8+ T cells sorted from blood, obtained in a trial of the OX40 agonist ivuxolimab. Read as DNA, the sequence is TGTGCCAGCAGTGTACAGGGTTCTCTAGCCAAAAACATTCAGTACTTC. Its protein reads: CASSVQGSLAKNIQYF.